The sequence of this TCR beta chain was determined in a study of HIV-infected patients and healthy controls. Reverse transcription used about 500 ng RNA and constant-region primers for alpha and beta. Using multiplexing indices, alpha and beta chain libraries were generated apart by chain-specific third strand synthesis. Each CDR3 protein gets one entry after TCRdb re-called the 5' RACE reads with MiXCR. The table shows about 18,000 distinct CDR3 sequences, with 10% to 15% occurring only once. Whole blood was used without fractionation, so all unsorted peripheral T cells were included. From germline, CDR1 is SEHNR and CDR2 FQNEAQ (reference sequence). Trimming shortened V by 5 bases and J by 4 bases, and 17 bases separated the two germline ends. The CDR3 sequence is 15 residues long.

The sequenced sample consisted of blood. This receptor was taken from an adult in good health. The rearrangement joins TRBV7-9 to TRBJ1-2, with a weak D call TRBD1 (5 bases). CDR3 sequence reads: CASSPHLGAIYGYTF. As DNA, the CDR3 is TGTGCCAGCAGCCCCCACTTAGGGGCTATCTATGGCTACACCTTC.